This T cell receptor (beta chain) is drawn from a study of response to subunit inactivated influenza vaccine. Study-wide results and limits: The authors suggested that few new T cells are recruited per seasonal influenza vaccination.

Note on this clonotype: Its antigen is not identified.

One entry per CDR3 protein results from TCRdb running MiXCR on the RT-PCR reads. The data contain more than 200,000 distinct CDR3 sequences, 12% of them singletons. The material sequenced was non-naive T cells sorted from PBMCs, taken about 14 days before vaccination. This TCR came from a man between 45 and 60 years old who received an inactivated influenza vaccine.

This CDR3 reads CASSRNLYEQYF. CDR3 in DNA: TGTGCCAGCTCACGCAACCTCTACGAGCAGTACTTC. This sequence joins TRBV18 and TRBJ2-7; no clear D gene. The germline V gene has CDR1 KGHSH and CDR2 LQKENI. The V and J ends lost 4 bases and 3 bases respectively, with 7 bases between them. The CDR3 is made up of 12 amino acids.